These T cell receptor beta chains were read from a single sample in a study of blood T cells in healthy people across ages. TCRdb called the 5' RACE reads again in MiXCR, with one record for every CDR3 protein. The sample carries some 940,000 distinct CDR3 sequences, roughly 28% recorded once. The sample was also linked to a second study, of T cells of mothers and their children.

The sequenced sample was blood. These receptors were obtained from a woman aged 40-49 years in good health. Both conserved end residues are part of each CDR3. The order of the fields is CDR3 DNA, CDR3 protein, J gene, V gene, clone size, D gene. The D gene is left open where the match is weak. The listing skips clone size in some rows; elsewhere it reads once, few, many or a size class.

cdr3_nt: TGTGCCAGCAGCCGGGGACGATCGAACACCATATATTTT
cdr3_aa: CASSRGRSNTIYF
j_call: TRBJ1-3
v_call: TRBV3-1
clone_size: few
d_call: NA

cdr3_nt: TGCAGTGCTAGAGACGGGTCTATGAACACTGAAGCTTTCTTT
cdr3_aa: CSARDGSMNTEAFF
j_call: TRBJ1-1
v_call: TRBV20-1
clone_size: NA
d_call: NA

cdr3_nt: TGTGCCACCAGCAGATTGACAGGGTCGGACTATGGCTACACCTTC
cdr3_aa: CATSRLTGSDYGYTF
j_call: TRBJ1-2
v_call: TRBV15
clone_size: NA
d_call: TRBD1

cdr3_nt: TGTGCCAGCAGCCTAGGGGGACAGGGATACAATGAGCAGTACTTC
cdr3_aa: CASSLGGQGYNEQYF
j_call: TRBJ2-5
v_call: TRBV7-8
clone_size: NA
d_call: TRBD1

cdr3_nt: TGCAGCGTTGCAGAGACCAATAGCAATCAGCCCCAGCATTTT
cdr3_aa: CSVAETNSNQPQHF
j_call: TRBJ1-5
v_call: TRBV29-1
clone_size: NA
d_call: NA

cdr3_nt: TGTGCCAGCAGCTCGCCCCAGGGACTAGCGGGGGTTGGAGATACGCAGTATTTT
cdr3_aa: CASSSPQGLAGVGDTQYF
j_call: TRBJ2-3
v_call: TRBV5-4
clone_size: NA
d_call: TRBD2

cdr3_nt: TGCAGTGCTAGCGTGCAGCTTCCCTCCTACGAGCAGTACTTC
cdr3_aa: CSASVQLPSYEQYF
j_call: TRBJ2-7
v_call: TRBV20-1
clone_size: many
d_call: NA

cdr3_nt: TGCAGTGCCGCTGGGGAGATAACGGCCGGGTTTGGGGCCAACGTCCTGACTTTC
cdr3_aa: CSAAGEITAGFGANVLTF
j_call: TRBJ2-6
v_call: TRBV20-1
clone_size: few
d_call: NA

cdr3_nt: TGTGCCAGCAGCTTGGCACAGGGAGATTACGAGCAGTACTTC
cdr3_aa: CASSLAQGDYEQYF
j_call: TRBJ2-7
v_call: TRBV7-9
clone_size: NA
d_call: NA

cdr3_nt: TGTGCCAGCAGTTTTAGCGGGGGGGCGGCCTACAATGAGCAGTTCTTC
cdr3_aa: CASSFSGGAAYNEQFF
j_call: TRBJ2-1
v_call: TRBV28
clone_size: few
d_call: TRBD2

cdr3_nt: TGTGCCAGCAGTAATCGGGAAACGGAGTACTTC
cdr3_aa: CASSNRETEYF
j_call: TRBJ2-5
v_call: TRBV12-3/TRBV12-4
clone_size: few
d_call: NA

cdr3_nt: TGTGCCAGCAGCCTACTTGGGACAGAGAACACCGGGGAGCTGTTTTTT
cdr3_aa: CASSLLGTENTGELFF
j_call: TRBJ2-2
v_call: TRBV7-2
clone_size: NA
d_call: TRBD1

cdr3_nt: TGTGCCAGCAGTTCCTCAAGCGGGGCGGGGGATGAGCAGTTCTTC
cdr3_aa: CASSSSSGAGDEQFF
j_call: TRBJ2-1
v_call: TRBV28
clone_size: NA
d_call: TRBD2

cdr3_nt: TGCAGCGTTATTAGACAGGGCACCTACGAGCAGTACTTC
cdr3_aa: CSVIRQGTYEQYF
j_call: TRBJ2-7
v_call: TRBV29-1
clone_size: many
d_call: TRBD1

cdr3_nt: TGTGCCAGCAGCGAGCGGGGGGCGGGCAATGAGCAGTTCTTC
cdr3_aa: CASSERGAGNEQFF
j_call: TRBJ2-1
v_call: TRBV27
clone_size: NA
d_call: TRBD2

cdr3_nt: TGTGCCCGGGGACAGCCCTACGAGCAGTACTTC
cdr3_aa: CARGQPYEQYF
j_call: TRBJ2-7
v_call: TRBV5-8
clone_size: NA
d_call: TRBD1

cdr3_nt: TGTGCCAGCAGTTTAGATACAGCCATCCGGCGGGGCTACACCTTC
cdr3_aa: CASSLDTAIRRGYTF
j_call: TRBJ1-2
v_call: TRBV12-3/TRBV12-4
clone_size: NA
d_call: NA

cdr3_nt: TGTGCCAGCATCCCATGGGGGGAGACTAGCGGTTTCACAGATACGCAGTATTTT
cdr3_aa: CASIPWGETSGFTDTQYF
j_call: TRBJ2-3
v_call: TRBV7-9
clone_size: few
d_call: TRBD2

cdr3_nt: TGCGCCAGCAGCCAAGTCAGGGGGATGAACACTGAAGCTTTCTTT
cdr3_aa: CASSQVRGMNTEAFF
j_call: TRBJ1-1
v_call: TRBV4-1
clone_size: NA
d_call: TRBD1

cdr3_nt: TGTGCCAGCAGGCCGACTAGCGGGGGATTTAGCTACGAGCAGTACTTC
cdr3_aa: CASRPTSGGFSYEQYF
j_call: TRBJ2-7
v_call: TRBV11-2
clone_size: few
d_call: TRBD2

cdr3_nt: TGTGCCAGCAGTTACTCTTCACGGGCCTCCTATGGCTACACCTTC
cdr3_aa: CASSYSSRASYGYTF
j_call: TRBJ1-2
v_call: TRBV6-2/TRBV6-3
clone_size: few
d_call: NA

cdr3_nt: TGTGCCAGCAGCCAAGGAGGGGCTAATAGCAATCAGCCCCAGCATTTT
cdr3_aa: CASSQGGANSNQPQHF
j_call: TRBJ1-5
v_call: TRBV7-6
clone_size: few
d_call: NA

cdr3_nt: TGCAGTGTTAGGGCCATACATGAATTGAACACTGAAGCTTTCTTT
cdr3_aa: CSVRAIHELNTEAFF
j_call: TRBJ1-1
v_call: TRBV20-1
clone_size: NA
d_call: NA

cdr3_nt: TGTGCCAGCTCACCAAGGAGAAATGAGCAGTTCTTC
cdr3_aa: CASSPRRNEQFF
j_call: TRBJ2-1
v_call: TRBV18
clone_size: few
d_call: NA

cdr3_nt: TGCGCCAGCCGAGAGGCGATTCCGCCTTACAATGAGCAGTTCTTC
cdr3_aa: CASREAIPPYNEQFF
j_call: TRBJ2-1
v_call: TRBV5-1
clone_size: NA
d_call: NA

cdr3_nt: TGTGCCAGCAGTTATAATGGTGGGACTGAAGCTTTCTTT
cdr3_aa: CASSYNGGTEAFF
j_call: TRBJ1-1
v_call: TRBV6-2/TRBV6-3
clone_size: few
d_call: NA

cdr3_nt: TGTGCCAGCTCACTAAATTGGCAGGACCAACGCCGTCCGTTCTTC
cdr3_aa: CASSLNWQDQRRPFF
j_call: TRBJ2-1
v_call: TRBV18
clone_size: few
d_call: NA

cdr3_nt: TGTGCCAGCAGCTTCCAGGATTTAGCTAACCATGGCTACACCTTC
cdr3_aa: CASSFQDLANHGYTF
j_call: TRBJ1-2
v_call: TRBV7-2
clone_size: NA
d_call: NA

cdr3_nt: TGTGCCAGCAGCCTCTCCAGGGATATCTATGGCTACACCTTC
cdr3_aa: CASSLSRDIYGYTF
j_call: TRBJ1-2
v_call: TRBV7-2
clone_size: few
d_call: NA

cdr3_nt: TGTGCCAGCAGCTTAGAGGAGGTTGTCCAGCCCCAGCATTTT
cdr3_aa: CASSLEEVVQPQHF
j_call: TRBJ1-5
v_call: TRBV7-2
clone_size: NA
d_call: NA

cdr3_nt: TGTGCCAGCAGTCCTAGCGGGACAGGGCGGCGCGGCTACACCTTC
cdr3_aa: CASSPSGTGRRGYTF
j_call: TRBJ1-2
v_call: TRBV6-5
clone_size: few
d_call: TRBD1

cdr3_nt: TGTGCCAGCAGCCCCGAGGGGACTAGGAGGAATGAGCAGTTCTTC
cdr3_aa: CASSPEGTRRNEQFF
j_call: TRBJ2-1
v_call: TRBV7-2
clone_size: few
d_call: TRBD2

cdr3_nt: TGTGCCAGTACCCGGGACAGGGGAGAGACCCAGTACTTC
cdr3_aa: CASTRDRGETQYF
j_call: TRBJ2-5
v_call: TRBV12-3/TRBV12-4
clone_size: many
d_call: TRBD1

cdr3_nt: TGCAGTGCAACACCTTGGGGGGGCGGACACGAGCAGTACTTC
cdr3_aa: CSATPWGGGHEQYF
j_call: TRBJ2-7
v_call: TRBV20-1
clone_size: many
d_call: NA